This record covers a single TCR beta chain. As yet, its antigen is unknown. Naive-designated CD8 cells lacked CD45RO, were positively enriched for CCR7, and omitted terminally differentiated effector memory CD45RA+ cells. The data stem from a study of shared clonotypes between healthy human individuals. On the study more broadly: Each donor contributed plates that comprised three CD4 naive, three CD4 memory, two CD8 naive and one CD8 memory.

Per the original data handling: Filtering was not the same, since immunoSEQ gave junction-only sequences without quality scores. Using immunoSEQ multiplex PCR, the repertoire was profiled, and TCRdb retains in-frame clones only, with some absent. V and J calls and clone size are given by that table; D and trimming were obtained from the DNA. The sample has about 820,000 clones, 90% to 95% seen once. Germline V gene lookup returns CDR1 SQVTM and CDR2 ANQGSEA. The V and J ends lost 3 bases and 8 bases, in that order; junction bases with no gene match: 8. The CDR3 has 13 residues. Study-level points and caveats: As a rule, naive subsets had a larger estimated richness than memory subsets.

Sample: naive CD8+ T cells sorted from blood. This chain links TRBV29-1 with TRBJ2-3; 7 bases line up with TRBD1. This TCR derives from a man aged 25-40 years in good health. The CDR3 here is CSVDRDSYVTQYF. The CDR3 region has the DNA TGCAGCGTTGACCGGGACAGTTACGTTACGCAGTATTTT.